This T cell receptor beta chain was observed in a study of T cell responses to AZD1222 COVID-19 vaccine. As regards this clone: Antigen unknown.

The germline gives CDR1 SGHTS, CDR2 YDEGEE. This CDR3 is built from 12 residues. Trimming left V 4 bases short and J 4 bases short, with 6 bases between. General study points: At baseline, seropositivity was found in only six AZD1222 recipients. Nearly half of spike-specific TCRs reportedly target unmutated variant regions.

Here immunoSEQ multiplex PCR was the method, and the copy in TCRdb shows in-frame clones only, minus some. The data contain approximately 90,000 clones, roughly 89% of them singletons. This chain joins TRBV5-8 and TRBJ1-5; D is ambiguous. This sequence was found in an adult in good health. The source material was peripheral blood, sampled on day 0 of AZD1222 vaccination. The CDR3 reads CASSPFNQPQHF. The CDR3 DNA reads TGTGCCAGCAGCCCCTTTAATCAGCCCCAGCATTTT.